The clone carrying this T cell receptor (beta chain) was recorded many times. This entry is derived from a study of blood T cell repertoires in COVID-19. The CDR3 sequence is 15 residues long. The germline V gene encodes CDR1 MNHNY and CDR2 SVGAGI (reference sequence). The V and J ends lost 2 bases and 6 bases, in that order; junction bases with no gene match: 7. Study processing details: Estimation of nucleated cell counts relied on the amplification of reference gene primers. Method: immunoSEQ multiplex PCR; TCRdb's copy keeps in-frame clones and lacks some. D and trimming were read from the DNA, whereas the V and J calls and clone size are those reported in that table. The repertoire holds more than 95,000 clones, with almost 70% as singletons.

Sample: peripheral blood. This TCR was sampled from a woman between 70 and 85 years old with acute or convalescent COVID-19. The chain uses TRBV6-6 and TRBJ1-2; 9 bases map to TRBD1. The chain's CDR3 is CASSYLETGGNGYTF. The DNA of the CDR3 is TGTGCCAGCAGTTACCTAGAGACAGGGGGTAATGGCTACACCTTC.